This T cell receptor (beta chain) was retrieved from a study of early T cells in non-severe SARS-CoV-2 infection. Study context: Sequencing was performed on bulk RNA from unsorted whole blood, leaving chains unpaired.

The J segment lost 5 bases and the V segment lost 1 base, leaving 2 bases of the junction unmatched. This CDR3 contains 15 residues. Germline CDR1 and CDR2: LGHNA and YNFKEQ. Individual cDNA molecules each received unique molecular identifiers attached to them. TCRdb re-analysed the 5' RACE reads in MiXCR, keeping a single row per CDR3 protein. This sample yields 63,000 or so distinct CDR3 sequences, of which 12% are seen a single time; around 6.3% belongs to the top ten. This clonotype has ten or more counts. Its matching antigen is unknown. Study conclusions and caveats: Matching with VDJdb favored anti-spike CD8 responses (missing private and CD4 specificities).

The source material was whole blood. The rearrangement uses TRBV4-2 and TRBJ2-3; TRBD2 agrees at 11 bases. This receptor was obtained from an adult who was a healthcare worker with PCR-confirmed SARS-CoV-2 infection or an uninfected control (not recorded which). The CDR3 DNA follows: TGTGCCAGCAGCCAAGTAGCGGGGGGGATAGATACGCAGTATTTT. The encoded protein is CASSQVAGGIDTQYF.